Following are 2 T cell receptor beta chains from one sample sequenced in a study of blood T cell repertoires in COVID-19. Profiled with immunoSEQ multiplex PCR; TCRdb holds only in-frame clones, not every one. The repertoire holds roughly 150,000 clones, 78% seen once, with just over 6% in the top ten. Sequenced: PBMCs or T cells enriched from blood (not recorded which). The receptors were sampled from a woman in her fifties or sixties who had recovered from COVID-19.

The genes are TRBV5-1 and TRBJ1-6, with TRBD1 matching 7 bases. The CDR3 is 15 amino acids. In germline, CDR1 is SGHRS, CDR2 YFSETQ. Germline trimming cut 0 bases from V and 7 bases from J; bases unmatched to any gene: 4. CDR3 region: CASSLDPGGNSPLHF. Written as DNA, the CDR3 is TGCGCCAGCAGCTTGGACCCAGGGGGGAATTCACCCCTCCACTTT.

The chain has TRBV19 and TRBJ1-5; 11 nucleotides agree with TRBD1. V was pared by 5 bases and J by 5 bases, with 8 bases of the junction left unmatched. Germline loops: CDR1 LNHDA, CDR2 SQIVND (reference sequence). The CDR3 covers 16 residues. The CDR3 bases are TGTGCCAGTAGTCCGTCCGGGACAGGGGGTTATCAGCCCCAGCATTTT. Translation gives CASSPSGTGGYQPQHF. Looking up the rest from reference TRBV19 and TRBJ1-5 gives the full variable domain: DGGITQSPKYLFRKEGQNVTLSCEQNLNHDAMYWYRQDPGQGLRLIYYSQIVNDFQKGDIAEGYSVSREKKESFPLTVTSAQKNPTAFYLCASSPSGTGGYQPQHFGDGTRLSIL.